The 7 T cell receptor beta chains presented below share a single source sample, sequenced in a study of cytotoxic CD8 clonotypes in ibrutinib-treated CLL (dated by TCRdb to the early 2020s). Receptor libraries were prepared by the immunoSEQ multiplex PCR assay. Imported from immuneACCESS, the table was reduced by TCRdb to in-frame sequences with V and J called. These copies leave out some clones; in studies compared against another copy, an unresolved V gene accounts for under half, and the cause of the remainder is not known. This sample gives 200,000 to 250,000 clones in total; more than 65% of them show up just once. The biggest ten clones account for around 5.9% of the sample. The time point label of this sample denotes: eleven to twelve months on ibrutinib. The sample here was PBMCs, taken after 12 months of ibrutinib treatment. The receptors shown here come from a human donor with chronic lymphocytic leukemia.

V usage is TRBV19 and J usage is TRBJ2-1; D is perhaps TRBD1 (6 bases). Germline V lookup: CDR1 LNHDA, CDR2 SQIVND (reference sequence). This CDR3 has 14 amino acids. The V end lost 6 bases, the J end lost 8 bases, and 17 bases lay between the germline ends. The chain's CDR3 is CASSVQGRFDEQFF. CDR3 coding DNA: TGTGCCAGTAGCGTACAGGGCCGTTTTGATGAGCAGTTCTTC.

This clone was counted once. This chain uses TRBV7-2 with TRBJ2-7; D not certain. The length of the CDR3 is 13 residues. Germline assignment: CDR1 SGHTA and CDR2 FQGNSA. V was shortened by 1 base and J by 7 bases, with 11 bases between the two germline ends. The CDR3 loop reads CASSLENSGEQYF. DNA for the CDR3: TGTGCCAGCAGCTTAGAAAATTCTGGGGAGCAGTACTTC.

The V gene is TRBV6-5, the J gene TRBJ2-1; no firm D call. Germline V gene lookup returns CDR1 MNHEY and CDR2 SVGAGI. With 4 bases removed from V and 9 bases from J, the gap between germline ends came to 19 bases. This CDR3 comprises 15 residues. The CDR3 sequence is CASSFTARLSSEQFF. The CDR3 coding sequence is TGTGCCAGCAGTTTCACGGCGAGGCTTTCCTCTGAGCAGTTCTTC.

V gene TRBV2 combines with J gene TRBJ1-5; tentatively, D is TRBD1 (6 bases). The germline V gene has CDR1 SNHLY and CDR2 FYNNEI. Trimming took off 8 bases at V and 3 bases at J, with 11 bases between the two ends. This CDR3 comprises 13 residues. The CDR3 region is CASSRQANQPQHF. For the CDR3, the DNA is TGTGCCAGCTCCAGACAGGCCAATCAGCCCCAGCATTTT.

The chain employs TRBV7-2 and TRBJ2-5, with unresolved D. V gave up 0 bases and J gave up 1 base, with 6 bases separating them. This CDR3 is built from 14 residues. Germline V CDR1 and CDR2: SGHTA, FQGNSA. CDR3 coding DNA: TGTGCCAGCAGCTTAGCCGGCAGCCAAGAGACCCAGTACTTC. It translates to CASSLAGSQETQYF.

CDR3 DNA sequence: TGTGCCAGCAGCCAATCCGGGACGGGAGCTCAAGAGACCCAGTACTTC. It translates to CASSQSGTGAQETQYF. The chain couples TRBV5-6 to TRBJ2-5; possible D gene TRBD2, 6 bases. Germline V gives CDR1 SGHDT, CDR2 YYEEEE. The CDR3 loop spans 16 amino acids. V was cut by 4 bases and J by 2 bases, with 18 bases left in between.

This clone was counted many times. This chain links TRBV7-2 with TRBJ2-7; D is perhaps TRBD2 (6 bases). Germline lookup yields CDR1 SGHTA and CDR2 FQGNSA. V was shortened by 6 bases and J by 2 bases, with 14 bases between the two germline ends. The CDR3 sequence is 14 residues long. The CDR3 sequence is CASSVAAQTYEQYF. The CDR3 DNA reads TGTGCCAGCAGTGTAGCGGCCCAAACCTACGAGCAGTACTTC.